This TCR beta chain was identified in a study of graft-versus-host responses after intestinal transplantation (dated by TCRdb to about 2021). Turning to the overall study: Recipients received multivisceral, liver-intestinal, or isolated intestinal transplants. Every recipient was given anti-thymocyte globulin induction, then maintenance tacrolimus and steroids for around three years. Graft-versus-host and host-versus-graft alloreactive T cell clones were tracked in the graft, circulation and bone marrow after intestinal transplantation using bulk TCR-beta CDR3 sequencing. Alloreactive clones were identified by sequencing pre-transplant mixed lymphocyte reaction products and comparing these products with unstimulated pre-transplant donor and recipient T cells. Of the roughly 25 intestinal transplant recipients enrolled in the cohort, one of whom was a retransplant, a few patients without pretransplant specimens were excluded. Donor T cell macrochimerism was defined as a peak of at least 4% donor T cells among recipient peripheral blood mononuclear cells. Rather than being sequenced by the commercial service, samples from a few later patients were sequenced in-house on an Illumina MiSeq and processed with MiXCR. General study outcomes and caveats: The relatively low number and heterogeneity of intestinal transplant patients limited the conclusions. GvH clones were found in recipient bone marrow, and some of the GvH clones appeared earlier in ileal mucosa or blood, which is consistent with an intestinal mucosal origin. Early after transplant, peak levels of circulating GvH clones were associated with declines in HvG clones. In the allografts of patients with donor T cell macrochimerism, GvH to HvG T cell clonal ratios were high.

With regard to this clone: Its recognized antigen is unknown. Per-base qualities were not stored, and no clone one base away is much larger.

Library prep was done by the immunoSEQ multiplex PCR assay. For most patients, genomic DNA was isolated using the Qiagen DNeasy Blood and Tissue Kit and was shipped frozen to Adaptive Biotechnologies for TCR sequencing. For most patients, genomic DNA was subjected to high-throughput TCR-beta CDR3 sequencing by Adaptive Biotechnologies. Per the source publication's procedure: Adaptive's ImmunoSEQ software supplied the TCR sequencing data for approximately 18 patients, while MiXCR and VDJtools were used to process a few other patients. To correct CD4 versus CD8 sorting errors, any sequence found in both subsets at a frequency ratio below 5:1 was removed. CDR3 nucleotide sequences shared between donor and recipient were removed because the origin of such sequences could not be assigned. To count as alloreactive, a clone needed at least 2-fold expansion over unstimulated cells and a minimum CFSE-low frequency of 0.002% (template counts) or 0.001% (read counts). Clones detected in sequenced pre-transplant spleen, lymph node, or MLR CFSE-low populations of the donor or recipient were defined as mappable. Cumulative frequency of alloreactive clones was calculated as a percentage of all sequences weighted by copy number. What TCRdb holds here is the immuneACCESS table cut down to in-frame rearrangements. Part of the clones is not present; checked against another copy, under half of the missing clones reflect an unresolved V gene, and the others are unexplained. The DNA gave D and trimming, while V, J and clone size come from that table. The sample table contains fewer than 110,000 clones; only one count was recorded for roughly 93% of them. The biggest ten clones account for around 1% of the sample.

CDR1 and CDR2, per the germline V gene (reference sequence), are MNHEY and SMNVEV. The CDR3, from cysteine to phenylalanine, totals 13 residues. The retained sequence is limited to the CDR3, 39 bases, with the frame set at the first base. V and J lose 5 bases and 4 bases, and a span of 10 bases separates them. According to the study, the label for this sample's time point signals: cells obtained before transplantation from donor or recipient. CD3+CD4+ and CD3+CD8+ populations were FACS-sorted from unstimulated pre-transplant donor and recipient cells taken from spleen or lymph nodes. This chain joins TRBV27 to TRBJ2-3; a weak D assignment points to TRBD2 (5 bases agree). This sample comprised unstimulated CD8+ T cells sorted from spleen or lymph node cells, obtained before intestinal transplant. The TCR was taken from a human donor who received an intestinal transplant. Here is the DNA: TGTGCCAGCAGTCCACTCGGGGCAGATACGCAGTATTTT. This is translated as CASSPLGADTQYF.